The T cell receptor (beta chain) under discussion was sequenced for a study of Ad26.COV2.S vaccination and SARS-CoV-2 variants. Across the whole study: Recipients of Ad26.COV2.S got it intramuscularly, once or twice 56 days apart.

Germline assignment: CDR1 SGHTA and CDR2 FQGNSA. The J segment lost 8 bases and the V segment lost 1 base, leaving 3 bases of the junction unmatched. The length of the CDR3 is 15 residues. Profiled with immunoSEQ multiplex PCR; TCRdb holds only in-frame clones, not every one. The sample has roughly 680,000 clones, more than 70% seen once; the top ten hold about 1.5%. The treatment here: around 19 received Ad26.COV2.S at low or high dose, single or two shots; roughly 5 received placebo; per-sample allocation not given. Specimens were obtained on day 63 following the first vaccine or placebo injection.

The sequence came from a person aged 18 to 65 who received the Ad26.COV2.S COVID-19 vaccine or a placebo. Here the sequenced sample was peripheral blood, taken in a trial of Ad26.COV2.S vaccine versus placebo. V usage is TRBV7-2 and J usage is TRBJ2-1; 12 nucleotides match TRBD2. The CDR3 coding sequence is TGTGCCAGCAGCTTAGAACTAGCGGGAGGCTATGAGCAGTTCTTC. This codes for CASSLELAGGYEQFF.